These 21 T cell receptor beta chains came from one sample sequenced in a study of Graves' ophthalmopathy and Graves' hyperthyroidism. The authors amplified TCR beta CDR3 regions from RNA transcripts. HTBI-primed RT-PCR formed the first round, and a multiplex PCR formed the second. One entry per CDR3 protein, called by TCRdb with MiXCR from the multiplex PCR reads. The repertoire has some 160,000 distinct CDR3 sequences, around 39% of them found once; the top ten carry approximately 8.9%. Sequences were obtained from peripheral blood. These receptors were taken from a man in his thirties or forties with Graves' ophthalmopathy.

This chain connects TRBV6-2 or TRBV6-3 to TRBJ1-1; D gene ambiguous. The CDR3 is made up of 14 amino acids. Per the germline V gene, CDR1 is MNHEY and CDR2 is SVGEGT. The V gene lost 6 bases and the J gene lost 1 base, with 12 bases spanning the gap. CDR3 DNA sequence: TGTGCCAGCAGCCTGACTAAGGGGAACACTGAAGCTTTCTTT. Protein: CASSLTKGNTEAFF.

This chain uses TRBV19 with TRBJ1-1; D call uncertain. Per the germline V gene, CDR1 is LNHDA and CDR2 is SQIVND (reference sequence). Trimming left V 5 bases short and J 1 base short, with 5 bases between. CDR3 size: 12 residues. The DNA of the CDR3 is TGTGCCAGTAGTTCGTCGAACACTGAAGCTTTCTTT. This sequence encodes CASSSSNTEAFF.

V and J are TRBV12-3 or TRBV12-4 and TRBJ2-7; tentatively, D is TRBD2 (5 bases). The germline V and J ends were trimmed by 7 bases and 0 bases, with 13 bases remaining between them. CDR3 length equals 14 residues. In nucleotides, the CDR3 is TGTGCCAGCACCAATGACGGGATCTCCTACGAGCAGTACTTC. Translation: CASTNDGISYEQYF.

In this sample, this clonotype turned up many times. The chain has TRBV27 and TRBJ2-7; D unclear. V was trimmed by 4 bases and J by 0 bases, leaving 7 bases between them. The CDR3 consists of 13 residues. CDR1 MNHEY and CDR2 SMNVEV come from the germline V gene (reference sequence). CDR3 region: CASSSQSSYEQYF. The CDR3 coding sequence is TGTGCCAGCAGTTCTCAAAGCTCCTACGAGCAGTACTTC.

This clonotype was seen many times. The rearrangement joins TRBV7-2 to TRBJ2-7, with 9 bases that match TRBD1. This CDR3 is built from 15 residues. With V trimmed by 5 bases and J by 4 bases, 9 bases remained unmatched. The V gene's germline CDR1 is SGHTA and CDR2 FQGNSA. CDR3 bases: TGTGCCAGCAGCACCTTCACAGGGGGCGGGTACGAGCAGTACTTC. Protein sequence: CASSTFTGGGYEQYF.

The chain uses TRBV20-1 and TRBJ1-6, with D tentatively TRBD1 (5 bases). Germline V lookup: CDR1 DFQATT, CDR2 SNEGSKA (reference sequence). V was trimmed by 1 base and J by 8 bases, leaving 21 bases between them. CDR3 length equals 17 residues. CDR3 nucleotide sequence: TGCAGTGCTAGAGGTTTCAACCAGTTCACAGGACATTCACCCCTCCACTTT. Translating it yields CSARGFNQFTGHSPLHF.

This chain's CDR3 is CASSGGTDNSPLHF. The CDR3 coding sequence is TGTGCCAGCTCTGGCGGGACGGATAATTCACCCCTCCACTTT. V is TRBV6-1 and J is TRBJ1-6, with D possibly TRBD1 on 5 matching bases. V lost 8 bases and J lost 5, with 13 bases in between. CDR1 is MNHNS, CDR2 SASEGT, per germline. The CDR3 length is 14 residues.

This chain links TRBV6-2 or TRBV6-3 with TRBJ1-5, with 10 bases that match TRBD1. Germline assignment: CDR1 MNHEY and CDR2 SVGEGT. Trimming removed 5 bases from V and 4 bases from J; junction bases left unmatched: 11. This CDR3 spans 17 amino acids. The CDR3 loop is CASSTGQGGIANQPQHF. The CDR3 region has the DNA TGTGCCAGCAGTACCGGACAGGGGGGAATAGCGAATCAGCCCCAGCATTTT.

The gene calls are TRBV6-5 and TRBJ1-1, with D unresolved. V gave up 2 bases and J gave up 6 bases, with 13 bases separating them. Germline V CDR1 and CDR2: MNHEY, SVGAGI. CDR3 length: 14 residues. For the CDR3, the DNA is TGTGCCAGCAGTTACGATCCAATACAGCCTGAAGCTTTCTTT. Encoded protein: CASSYDPIQPEAFF.

The rearrangement links TRBV6-2 or TRBV6-3 to TRBJ2-7, with 8 nucleotides matching TRBD1. V dropped 5 bases and J dropped 4; count of bases not matched to a gene: 4. CDR3 size: 13 residues. Looked up from germline, CDR1 is MNHEY and CDR2 is SVGEGT. In nucleotides, the CDR3 is TGTGCCAGCAGTGCAGGGGGCACGTACGAGCAGTACTTC. This sequence encodes CASSAGGTYEQYF.

The chain's CDR3 is CSARGEVVGTGELFF. For the CDR3, the DNA is TGCAGTGCTAGAGGGGAGGTAGTCGGCACCGGGGAGCTGTTTTTT. The J gene is TRBJ2-2, the V gene TRBV20-1; the D gene is possibly TRBD2 (6 bases). From germline, CDR1 is DFQATT and CDR2 SNEGSKA (reference sequence). The CDR3 runs 15 residues. Trimming shortened V by 1 base and J by 4 bases, and 13 bases separated the two germline ends.

This clonotype was observed once. The V gene is TRBV28, the J gene TRBJ1-5; D ambiguous. This CDR3 spans 16 amino acids. V was clipped by 3 bases and J by 2 bases, with 14 bases between them. Germline CDR1 is MDHEN and CDR2 is SYDVKM. The CDR3 DNA reads TGTGCCAGCAGTTTGGCGCGGAGGGTGGGCAATCAGCCCCAGCATTTT. Amino acid sequence: CASSLARRVGNQPQHF. The whole variable domain, remainder taken from reference TRBV28 and TRBJ1-5, is DVKVTQSSRYLVKRTGEKVFLECVQDMDHENMFWYRQDPGLGLRLIYFSYDVKMKEKGDIPEGYSVSREKKERFSLILESASTNQTSMYLCASSLARRVGNQPQHFGDGTRLSIL.

This clonotype was counted many times. The DNA for the CDR3 is TGCAGTGCTAGGACGGGACAGGGGCGCTACGAGCAGTACTTC. Translation: CSARTGQGRYEQYF. The chain carries TRBV20-1 and TRBJ2-7, with TRBD1 matching 10 bases. CDR1 and CDR2 from the germline V gene are DFQATT and SNEGSKA (reference sequence). There are 14 residues in the CDR3. After removal of 3 bases from V and 3 bases from J, the junction contained 5 bases not matched to a gene.

This clonotype appeared many times. The chain has TRBV28 and TRBJ1-5; possibly TRBD1 for D (5 bases). The CDR3 is 17 amino acids. V was shortened by 5 bases and J by 0 bases, with 17 bases between the two germline ends. The V gene's germline CDR1 is MDHEN and CDR2 SYDVKM. The CDR3 DNA is TGTGCCAGCAGTATAGAATCGACAGAAAATAGCAATCAGCCCCAGCATTTT. It is translated as CASSIESTENSNQPQHF.

CDR3 sequence (DNA): TGTGCCTGGAGTGAAGGGGAAGCTTTCTTT. Protein product: CAWSEGEAFF. The chain links TRBV30 to TRBJ1-1; D is undetermined. V was pared by 1 base and J by 8 bases, with 5 bases between. The CDR3 is 10 amino acids. Per germline, CDR1 GTSNPN and CDR2 SVGIG (reference sequence).

This clonotype was counted at least ten times. This sequence joins TRBV5-1 and TRBJ2-5; D remains unclear. Trimming removed 0 bases at V and 1 base at J, with 4 bases between. The CDR3 consists of 13 residues. Germline values: CDR1 SGHRS, CDR2 YFSETQ. The CDR3 spells CASSLEGQETQYF. Here the CDR3 DNA reads TGCGCCAGCAGCTTGGAGGGCCAAGAGACCCAGTACTTC.

This chain uses TRBV7-2 with TRBJ2-7; TRBD2 aligns across 8 bases. The germline V gene encodes CDR1 SGHTA and CDR2 FQGNSA. The V gene end was trimmed by 4 bases and the J gene end by 5 bases; junction bases not matched to a gene: 10. This CDR3 has 15 amino acids. For the CDR3, the DNA is TGTGCCAGCAGCTGGACCGCGACTAGCGCTAACGAGCAGTACTTC. Amino acids: CASSWTATSANEQYF.

The V and J genes are TRBV28 and TRBJ2-7; possible D gene TRBD2, 6 bases. V gave up 1 base and J gave up 2 bases, with 12 bases separating them. Germline-derived CDR1 and CDR2 are MDHEN and SYDVKM. The CDR3 totals 15 residues. CDR3 nucleotides: TGTGCCAGCAGTTTATCTGGAGGAGGGCCCTACGAGCAGTACTTC. As protein: CASSLSGGGPYEQYF.

At least ten counts were recorded for this clonotype. In DNA form, the CDR3 reads TGTGCCAGCAGTTACGGAAGCGGGGCGGATGGCTACACCTTC. This codes for CASSYGSGADGYTF. This chain connects TRBV6-2 or TRBV6-3 to TRBJ1-2, with D maybe TRBD1 (5 bases). Trimming shortened V by 2 bases and J by 6 bases, and 13 bases separated the two germline ends. CDR1 and CDR2 (germline): MNHEY, SVGEGT. The CDR3 totals 14 residues.

This clonotype was observed at least ten times. The chain has TRBV2 and TRBJ1-2; TRBD1 matches at 8 bases. CDR1 and CDR2 from the germline V gene are SNHLY and FYNNEI. This CDR3 region has 12 residues. J lost 8 bases, V lost 4 bases, and 3 bases had no gene match. The CDR3 loop is CASSGTGRGYTF. DNA of the CDR3: TGTGCCAGCAGTGGGACAGGGAGAGGCTACACCTTC.

This clonotype was seen ten or more times. V and J are TRBV30 and TRBJ2-2, with 8 bases fitting TRBD2. J gave up 5 bases and V 5 bases, and 7 bases lay outside the gene matches. This CDR3 has 14 residues. Per germline, CDR1 GTSNPN and CDR2 SVGIG (reference sequence). The CDR3 is CAWPGGRRTGELFF. The CDR3 DNA follows: TGTGCCTGGCCGGGCGGGAGGCGAACCGGGGAGCTGTTTTTT.